This T cell receptor beta chain was identified in a study of identical twins. Study-wide findings and caveats: Twin pairs' shared out-of-frame alpha sequences were enriched in low generation probability. Out-of-frame TCR alpha sharing observed in monozygotic twins exceeded model estimates. Where beta out-of-frame sequences were concerned, excess twin sharing was weaker. Cord blood beta clonotypes that were abundant carried fewer insertions, and memory repertoires showed no such trend.

V lost 6 bases to trimming and J lost 6 bases; unmatched junction nucleotides: 6. In germline, CDR1 is ENHRY, CDR2 SYGVKD. The CDR3 extends over 14 amino acids. Via MiXCR, TCRdb re-called the 5' RACE reads, giving one row per CDR3 protein. The profile shows under 900,000 distinct CDR3 sequences, roughly an eighth of them singletons. This clonotype was seen at least ten times. Its antigen remains unknown. These data were likewise used in another study, on yellow fever vaccine responses in identical twins.

The V call is TRBV10-3, the J call TRBJ2-2; the match to TRBD1 covers 8 bases. Sequenced input: PBMCs. The origin of this receptor is a woman aged 18-35 years in good health. The CDR3, as DNA: TGTGCCATCAGCGAGGACAGGGCACCCGGGGAGCTGTTTTTT. It translates to CAISEDRAPGELFF.